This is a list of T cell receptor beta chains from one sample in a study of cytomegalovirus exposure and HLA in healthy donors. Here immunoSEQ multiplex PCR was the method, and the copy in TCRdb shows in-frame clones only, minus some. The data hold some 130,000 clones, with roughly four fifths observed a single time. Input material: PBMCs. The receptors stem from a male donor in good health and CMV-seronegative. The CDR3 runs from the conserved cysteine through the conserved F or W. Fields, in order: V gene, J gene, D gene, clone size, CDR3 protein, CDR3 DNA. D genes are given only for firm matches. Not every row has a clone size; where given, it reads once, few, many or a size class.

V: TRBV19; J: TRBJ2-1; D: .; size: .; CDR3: CASKTEPTYNEQFF; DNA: TGTGCCAGTAAGACAGAGCCCACCTACAATGAGCAGTTCTTC
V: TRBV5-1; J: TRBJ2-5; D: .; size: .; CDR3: CASSWPMVEAGRLETQYF; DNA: TGCGCCAGCAGCTGGCCCATGGTTGAGGCAGGGAGGTTGGAGACCCAGTACTTC
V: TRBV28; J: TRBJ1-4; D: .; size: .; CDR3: CASSSSTGSTNEKLFF; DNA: TGTGCCAGCAGTTCCTCCACCGGTTCAACTAATGAAAAACTGTTTTTT
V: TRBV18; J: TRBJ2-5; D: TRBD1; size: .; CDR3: CASSPHPGQKETQYF; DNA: TGTGCCAGCTCACCACATCCGGGACAGAAAGAGACCCAGTACTTC
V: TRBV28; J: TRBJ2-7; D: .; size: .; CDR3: CASSQASSYEQYF; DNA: TGTGCCAGCAGCCAGGCTTCCTCCTACGAGCAGTACTTC
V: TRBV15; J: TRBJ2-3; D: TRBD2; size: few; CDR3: CATSREGGSYVDTQYF; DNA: TGTGCCACCAGCAGAGAGGGGGGGTCATATGTCGATACGCAGTATTTT
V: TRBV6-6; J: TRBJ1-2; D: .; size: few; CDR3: CASSYSGGYPNYGYTF; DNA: TGTGCCAGCAGTTATTCTGGGGGGTACCCTAACTATGGCTACACCTTC
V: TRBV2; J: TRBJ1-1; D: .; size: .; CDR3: CASSVGRVPEAFF; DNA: TGTGCCAGCAGTGTTGGCAGGGTCCCTGAAGCTTTCTTT
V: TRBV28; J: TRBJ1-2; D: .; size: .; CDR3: CASSLLENYGYTF; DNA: TGTGCCAGCAGTTTACTAGAAAACTATGGCTACACCTTC
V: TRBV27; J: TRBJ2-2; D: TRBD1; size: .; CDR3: CASSPGQGHGELFF; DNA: TGTGCCAGCAGTCCGGGACAGGGCCACGGGGAGCTGTTTTTT
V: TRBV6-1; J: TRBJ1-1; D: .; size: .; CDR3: CASSDASLRPEAFF; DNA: TGTGCCAGCAGTGACGCCTCTTTGAGGCCTGAAGCTTTCTTT
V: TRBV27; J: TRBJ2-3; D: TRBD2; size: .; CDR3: CASSWTRTSTDTQYF; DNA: TGTGCCAGCAGTTGGACTAGGACTAGCACAGATACGCAGTATTTT
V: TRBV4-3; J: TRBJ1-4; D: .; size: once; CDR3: CASSQTGRGEKLFF; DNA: TGCGCCAGCAGCCAGACCGGGAGGGGAGAAAAACTGTTTTTT
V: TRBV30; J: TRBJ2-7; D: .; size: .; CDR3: CAWEGGLRSYEQYF; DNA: TGTGCCTGGGAGGGAGGACTTAGGTCCTACGAGCAGTACTTC
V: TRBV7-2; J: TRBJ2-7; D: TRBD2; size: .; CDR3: CASRRTSGGFRGEQYF; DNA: TGTGCCAGCAGGCGAACTAGCGGGGGCTTCAGGGGCGAGCAGTACTTC
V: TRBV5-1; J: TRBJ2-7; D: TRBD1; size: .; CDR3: CASSRFGQEPSYEQYF; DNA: TGCGCCAGCAGCCGTTTTGGACAGGAGCCCTCCTACGAGCAGTACTTC
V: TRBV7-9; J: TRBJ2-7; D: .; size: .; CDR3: CASSSGGGLSF; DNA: TGTGCCAGCAGCTCGGGTGGGGGACTTTCCTTC
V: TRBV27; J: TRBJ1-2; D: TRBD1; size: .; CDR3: CASSHDRGLDGYTF; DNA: TGTGCCAGCAGTCACGACAGGGGGCTGGATGGCTACACCTTC
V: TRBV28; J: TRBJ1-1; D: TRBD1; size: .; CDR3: CASNVGTGVSRRTEAFF; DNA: TGTGCCAGCAACGTTGGTACAGGGGTTAGTAGGCGGACTGAAGCTTTCTTT
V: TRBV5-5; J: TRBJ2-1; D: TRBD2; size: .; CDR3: CASSWGLAGAGNEQFF; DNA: TGTGCCAGCAGCTGGGGTTTAGCGGGGGCCGGAAATGAGCAGTTCTTC
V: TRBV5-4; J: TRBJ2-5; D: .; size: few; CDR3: CASSEQRSSAETQYF; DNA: TGTGCCAGCAGCGAACAAAGGTCTAGCGCAGAGACCCAGTACTTC
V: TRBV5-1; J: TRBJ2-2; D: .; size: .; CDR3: CASSLWTGTGELFF; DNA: TGCGCCAGCAGCCTGTGGACGGGGACCGGGGAGCTGTTTTTT
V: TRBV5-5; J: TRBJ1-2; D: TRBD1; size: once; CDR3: CASSLEGLGQGYGYTF; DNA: TGTGCCAGCAGCTTAGAAGGGCTGGGACAGGGGTATGGCTACACCTTC
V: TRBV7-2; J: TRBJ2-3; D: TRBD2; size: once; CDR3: CASLPGRASSTDTQYF; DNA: TGTGCCAGTCTACCGGGGAGGGCCTCCAGCACAGATACGCAGTATTTT
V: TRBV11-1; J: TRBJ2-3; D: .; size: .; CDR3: CASSDPTASTDTQYF; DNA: TGTGCCAGCAGCGATCCGACAGCCTCCACAGATACGCAGTATTTT
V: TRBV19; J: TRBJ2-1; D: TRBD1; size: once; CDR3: CASSLDRSSYNEQFF; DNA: TGTGCCAGTAGTCTGGACAGGAGCTCCTACAATGAGCAGTTCTTC
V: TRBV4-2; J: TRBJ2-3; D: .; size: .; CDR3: CASSPREAADTQYF; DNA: TGTGCCAGCAGCCCCCGGGAAGCGGCAGATACGCAGTATTTT
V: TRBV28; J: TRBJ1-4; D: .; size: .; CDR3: CASSHQVSEQEKLFF; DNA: TGTGCCAGCAGCCACCAAGTCTCCGAACAGGAAAAACTGTTTTTT
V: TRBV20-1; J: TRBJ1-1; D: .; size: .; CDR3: CSASRITEAFF; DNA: TGCAGTGCTAGCAGGATTACTGAAGCTTTCTTT
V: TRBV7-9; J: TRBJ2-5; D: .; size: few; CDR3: CSSSLSSETQYF; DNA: TGTTCCAGCAGCTTATCTTCAGAGACCCAGTACTTC
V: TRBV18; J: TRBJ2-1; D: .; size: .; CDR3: CATISSRNNEQFF; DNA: TGTGCCACGATTTCGTCCAGAAACAATGAGCAGTTCTTC
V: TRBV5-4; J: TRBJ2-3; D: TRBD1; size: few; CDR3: CASSGTGQGEADTQYF; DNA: TGTGCCAGCAGCGGAACCGGACAGGGTGAGGCAGATACGCAGTATTTT
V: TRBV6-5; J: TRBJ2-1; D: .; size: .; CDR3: CASNRGGVSYNEQFF; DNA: TGTGCCAGCAATAGGGGGGGCGTCTCCTACAATGAGCAGTTCTTC
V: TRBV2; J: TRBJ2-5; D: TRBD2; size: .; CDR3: CACRGPAGGGETQYF; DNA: TGTGCCTGTCGGGGACCAGCGGGGGGTGGAGAGACCCAGTACTTC
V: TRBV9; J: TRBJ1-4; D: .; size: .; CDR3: CASSPMGGSTNEKLFF; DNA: TGTGCCAGCAGCCCCATGGGGGGTTCAACTAATGAAAAACTGTTTTTT
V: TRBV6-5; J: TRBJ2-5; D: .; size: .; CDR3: CASSGYQETQYF; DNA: TGTGCCAGCAGCGGGTACCAAGAGACCCAGTACTTC
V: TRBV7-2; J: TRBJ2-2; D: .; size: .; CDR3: CASSLLGATGELFF; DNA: TGTGCCAGCAGCTTACTCGGAGCTACCGGGGAGCTGTTTTTT
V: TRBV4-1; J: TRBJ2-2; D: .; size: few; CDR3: CASSQEYQAANTGELFF; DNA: TGCGCCAGCAGCCAAGAATACCAGGCCGCGAACACCGGGGAGCTGTTTTTT
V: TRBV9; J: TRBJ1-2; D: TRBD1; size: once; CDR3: CASSVEGTEYGYTF; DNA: TGTGCCAGCAGCGTAGAAGGGACAGAATATGGCTACACCTTC
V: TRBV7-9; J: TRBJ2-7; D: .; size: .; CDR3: CASSLNQGIHEQYF; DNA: TGTGCCAGCAGCTTGAACCAGGGGATCCACGAGCAGTACTTC
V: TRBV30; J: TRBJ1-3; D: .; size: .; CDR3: CAWKAVGNTIYF; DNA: TGTGCCTGGAAGGCGGTTGGAAACACCATATATTTT
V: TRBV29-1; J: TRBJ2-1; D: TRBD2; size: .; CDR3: CSVSSLAGGLRSNEQFF; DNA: TGCAGCGTCTCCTCACTAGCGGGAGGGCTTCGGAGCAATGAGCAGTTCTTC
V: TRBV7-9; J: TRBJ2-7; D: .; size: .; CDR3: CSSSFGDYEQYF; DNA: TGTTCCAGCAGCTTCGGGGACTACGAGCAGTACTTC
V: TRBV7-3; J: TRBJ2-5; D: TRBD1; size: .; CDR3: CASSLGLGTGVAETQYF; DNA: TGTGCCAGCAGCTTAGGTTTAGGGACAGGGGTCGCAGAGACCCAGTACTTC
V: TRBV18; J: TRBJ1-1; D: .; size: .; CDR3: CASSPRVSGTPNTEAFF; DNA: TGTGCCAGCTCACCACGGGTATCCGGGACACCTAACACTGAAGCTTTCTTT
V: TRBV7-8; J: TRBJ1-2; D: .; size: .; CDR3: CASSSNAVQDYGYTF; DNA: TGTGCCAGCAGCTCGAATGCAGTTCAGGACTATGGCTACACCTTC
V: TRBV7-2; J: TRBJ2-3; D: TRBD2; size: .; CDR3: CASSLALAGDTQYF; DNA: TGTGCCAGCAGCTTAGCTCTAGCGGGAGATACGCAGTATTTT